This T cell receptor (beta chain) was captured in a study of blood T cell repertoires in COVID-19. The study counted Cohort 3 donors as recovered given two negative PCRs, clearance, or symptom resolution. Profiling relied on immunoSEQ multiplex PCR, and the TCRdb table lists in-frame clones only, not all of them. The table shows just over 300,000 clones, with approximately 85% occurring only once. Remarks on this clone: An end of the junction differs from the germline gene, which may be a read error.

Germline CDR1 and CDR2: WNHNN and SYGVQD (reference sequence). This CDR3 has 17 residues. The source is a man aged 30 to 45 who had recovered from COVID-19. The V call is TRBV10-1, the J call TRBJ1-2; TRBD1 matches at 9 bases. What was sequenced was PBMCs or T cells enriched from blood (not recorded which). The CDR3 reads CASRKMGQGSSTNGHSF. The CDR3 DNA reads as TGCGCCAGCAGAAAAATGGGACAGGGATCTTCAACTAATGGCCACAGCTTC.